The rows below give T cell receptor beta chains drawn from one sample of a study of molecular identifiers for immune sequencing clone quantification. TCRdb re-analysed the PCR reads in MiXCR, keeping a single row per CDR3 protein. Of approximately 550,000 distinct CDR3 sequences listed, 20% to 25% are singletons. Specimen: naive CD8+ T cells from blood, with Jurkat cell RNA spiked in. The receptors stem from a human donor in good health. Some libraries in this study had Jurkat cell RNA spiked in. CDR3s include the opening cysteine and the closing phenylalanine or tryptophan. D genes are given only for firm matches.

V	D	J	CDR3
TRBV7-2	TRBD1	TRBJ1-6	CASSPQGDNSPLHF
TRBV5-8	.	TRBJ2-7	CASSLVYSSYEQYF
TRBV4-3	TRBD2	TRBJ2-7	CASSQDWLAGGAYEQYF
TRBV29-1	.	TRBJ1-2	CSAKLTGLDGYTF
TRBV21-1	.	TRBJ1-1	CASSMDRPLNTEAFF
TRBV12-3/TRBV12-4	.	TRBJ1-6	CASSLARSNSPLHF
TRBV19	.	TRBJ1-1	CASSSGGNEAFF
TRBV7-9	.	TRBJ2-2	CASSETWTGELFF
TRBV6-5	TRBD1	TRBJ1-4	CASSARQGLGEKLFF
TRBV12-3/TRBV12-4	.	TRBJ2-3	CASSFPSITDTQYF
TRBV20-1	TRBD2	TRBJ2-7	CSAFRTSGRALSYEQYF
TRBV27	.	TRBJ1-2	CASSGLSTYGYTF
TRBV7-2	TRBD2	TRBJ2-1	CASSLAVGSGDSYNEQFF
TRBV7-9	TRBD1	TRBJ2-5	CASSPKDRAGTQYF
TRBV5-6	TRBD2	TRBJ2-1	CASSPESGSSYNEQFF
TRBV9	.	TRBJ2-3	CASSPLSTDTQYF
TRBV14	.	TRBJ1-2	CASSQVSWYGYTF
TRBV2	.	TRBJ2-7	CASSEVASAFEQYF
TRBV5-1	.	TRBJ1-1	CASSDGTHNTEAFF
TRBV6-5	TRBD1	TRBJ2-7	CASSYSGTGSYEQYF
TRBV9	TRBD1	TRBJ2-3	CASSVGQGAADTQYF
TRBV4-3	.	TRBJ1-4	CASSHNRETLDEKLFF
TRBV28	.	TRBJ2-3	CASSLTRRNTQYF
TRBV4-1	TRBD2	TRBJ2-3	CASSQDSLAGDTDTQYF
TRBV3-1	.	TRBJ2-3	CASSQDPGELTDTQYF
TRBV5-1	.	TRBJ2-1	CASSGWGLDEQFF
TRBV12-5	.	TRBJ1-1	CASGLLNTEAFF
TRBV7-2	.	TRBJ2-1	CASSLVQGTLFYNEQFF
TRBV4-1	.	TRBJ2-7	CASSQGTSLYEQYF
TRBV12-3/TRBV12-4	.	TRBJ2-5	CASSSMAAQYF
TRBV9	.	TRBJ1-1	CASSPDGGPEAFF
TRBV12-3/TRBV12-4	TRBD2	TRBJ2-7	CAGSLLLAGDEQYF
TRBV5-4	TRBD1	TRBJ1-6	CASSLSGQGNSPLHF
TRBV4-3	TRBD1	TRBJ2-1	CASSQDRGFYNEQFF
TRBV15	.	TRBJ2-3	CATSILRPDTQYF
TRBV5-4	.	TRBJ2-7	CASSLEESYEQYF
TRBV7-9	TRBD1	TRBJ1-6	CASSLEGSVTGTGSSPLHF
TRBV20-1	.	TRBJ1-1	CSARDDRLNTEAFF
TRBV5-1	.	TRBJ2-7	CASSLGEDSFSYEQYF
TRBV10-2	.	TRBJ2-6	CASSDWDSGANVLTF
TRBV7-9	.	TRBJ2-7	CASSVSEGRGFYEQYF
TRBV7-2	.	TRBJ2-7	CASSAQGPLDWWKYF
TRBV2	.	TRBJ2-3	CASTWSSSDRTDTQYF
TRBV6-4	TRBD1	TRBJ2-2	CASSDFAGGRTGELFF
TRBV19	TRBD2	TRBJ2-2	CASSTGTRGAAGELFF
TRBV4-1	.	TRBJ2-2	CASSHQDRGGTGELFF
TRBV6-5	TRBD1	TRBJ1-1	CASSSAGTGFEAFF
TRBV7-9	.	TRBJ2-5	CASSLGQRSQETQYF
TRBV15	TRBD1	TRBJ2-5	CATGIGTGGGETQYF
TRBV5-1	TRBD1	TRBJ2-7	CASSFLGQGSYEQYF
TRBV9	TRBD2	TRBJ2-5	CASSPAGDGRETQYF
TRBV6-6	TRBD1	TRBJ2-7	CASSSDRGEQYF
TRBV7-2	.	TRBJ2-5	CASSLFDGVRQETQYF
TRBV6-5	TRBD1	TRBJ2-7	CASSPGGNYYEQYF
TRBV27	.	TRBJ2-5	CASSLSGPGETQYF
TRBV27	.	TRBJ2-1	CASSLGGSWEQFF
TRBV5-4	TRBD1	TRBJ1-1	CASSWTGGWTEAFF
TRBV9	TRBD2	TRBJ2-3	CASSAGLAGANTDTQYF
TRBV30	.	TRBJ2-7	CAWSNQRQGTYEQYF
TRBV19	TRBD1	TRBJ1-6	CASSFRQGSDSPLHF